Listed below are T cell receptor beta chains from one sample, sequenced in a study of T cell responses to AZD1222 COVID-19 vaccine. Method: immunoSEQ multiplex PCR; TCRdb's copy keeps in-frame clones and lacks some. The table lists about 84,000 clones, 70% to 90% of them singletons, with around 9.3% in the top ten. The sequencing here drew on peripheral blood, taken 28 days after the second AZD1222 dose. Every receptor here comes from an adult who received the AZD1222 COVID-19 vaccine. Both conserved end residues are part of each CDR3. Fields, in order: V gene, D gene, J gene, CDR3 protein. D genes are given only for firm matches.

TRBV6-1,.,TRBJ2-3,CASSEAGGLSTDTQYF
TRBV19,TRBD1,TRBJ1-2,CASSIGTGESGYTF
TRBV20-1,.,TRBJ1-5,CSASPTQGRQPQHF
TRBV2,.,TRBJ2-5,CASSRTEETQYF
TRBV10-1,.,TRBJ1-2,CASSESGSPYGYTF
TRBV2,TRBD2,TRBJ2-5,CASSDGFRGGETQYF
TRBV6-5,.,TRBJ1-5,CASSYGRGQPQHF
TRBV10-3,.,TRBJ1-1,CAISDPGKVEAFF
TRBV20-1,.,TRBJ2-3,CSASRGVKRDTQYF
TRBV14,.,TRBJ2-5,CASSQDHDMGARETQYF
TRBV7-6,TRBD1,TRBJ2-6,CASSSAGRQGAGANVLTF
TRBV10-3,.,TRBJ1-5,CAISEGGIEGNQPQHF
TRBV9,TRBD1,TRBJ2-3,CASSASTGGTDTQYF
TRBV2,TRBD1,TRBJ1-2,CASILGTANYGYTF
TRBV19,.,TRBJ2-7,CASTMTGLSLGEQYF
TRBV6-5,TRBD2,TRBJ2-5,CASTVSGGETQYF
TRBV19,.,TRBJ2-1,CASSIITGGLSYNEQFF
TRBV7-8,.,TRBJ2-5,CASSLVQGLQETQYF
TRBV7-7,.,TRBJ2-5,CASSLGGPETQYF
TRBV28,TRBD2,TRBJ2-7,CASSPPGGIYEQYF
TRBV19,.,TRBJ1-5,CASSIGAGSAGNQPQHF
TRBV6-5,TRBD1,TRBJ1-2,CASIRTGHYGYTF
TRBV3-1/TRBV3-2,.,TRBJ1-2,CASSRDTNYGYTF
TRBV5-5,.,TRBJ1-6,CASSPGWNSPLHF
TRBV2,.,TRBJ2-1,CASSKTRKGASNEQFF
TRBV4-1,.,TRBJ1-4,CASSQPRAYEKLFF
TRBV7-9,.,TRBJ1-4,CASSFGGNNEKLFF
TRBV19,TRBD1,TRBJ1-4,CASSARQGANEKLFF
TRBV7-8,.,TRBJ2-7,CASSLQNPPGQYF
TRBV7-9,.,TRBJ1-1,CASSLENTEAFF
TRBV15,.,TRBJ2-3,CATSGRTDTQYF
TRBV27,TRBD2,TRBJ2-1,CASSSTRASGGNEQFF
TRBV6-1,.,TRBJ1-6,CASSEAWGRGALHF
TRBV5-8,.,TRBJ1-4,CASSLVGRANEKLFF
TRBV19,.,TRBJ1-1,CASSISGNTEAFF
TRBV28,.,TRBJ1-6,CAIQGSVNNSPLHF
TRBV11-1,TRBD1,TRBJ2-2,CASSLRTGIFPGELFF
TRBV15,TRBD2,TRBJ2-1,CATSRGTSGRYNEQFF
TRBV28,.,TRBJ1-1,CASSPGHNTEAFF
TRBV11-2,TRBD2,TRBJ2-5,CASSLGGGGAWETQYF
TRBV27,.,TRBJ1-5,CACGPGDQPQHF
TRBV18,.,TRBJ1-4,CASSSATNEKLFF
TRBV2,TRBD1,TRBJ2-1,CASRQDRDNEQFF
TRBV5-1,TRBD2,TRBJ2-5,CASSPDSSGYQETQYF
TRBV10-2,.,TRBJ1-5,CASSESGPGQPQHF
TRBV18,.,TRBJ1-1,CASSPVPGSNTEAFF